The rows below give T cell receptor beta chains drawn from one sample of a study of chemoradiotherapy in HPV16-positive cancers. TCRdb's copy holds only in-frame clones and misses some; the assay was immunoSEQ multiplex PCR. The data contain some 12,000 clones, around 62% of them singletons. Sampling was performed from a patient who underwent chemoradiotherapy. The receptors were gathered from a human donor with HPV-associated anogenital cancer. CDR3s include the opening cysteine and the closing phenylalanine or tryptophan. A D gene is named only where the DNA matches it firmly. The size field is filled for only some rows; it gives once, few, many or a size class.

cdr3_aa	cdr3_nt	d_call	clone_size	v_call	j_call	cdr3_length
CASSVADISTDTQYF	TGTGCCAGCAGCGTAGCCGACATCAGCACAGATACGCAGTATTTT	NA	NA	TRBV9	TRBJ2-3	15
CASSSRDGGYNEQFF	TGTGCCAGCAGCTCCCGGGACGGGGGATACAATGAGCAGTTCTTC	NA	NA	TRBV7-9	TRBJ2-1	15
CASRRGGNYGYTF	TGTGCCAGCCGACGGGGGGGGAACTATGGCTACACCTTC	NA	few	TRBV6-6	TRBJ1-2	13
CSLGGQGVQYF	TGCAGCTTGGGGGGGCAGGGTGTCCAGTACTTC	NA	NA	TRBV29-1	TRBJ2-5	11
CASSLASGPEQYF	TGCGCCAGCAGCTTGGCCTCCGGGCCCGAGCAGTACTTC	NA	NA	TRBV5-1	TRBJ2-7	13
CASSQTGARVHTEAFF	TGTGCCAGCAGTCAGACAGGGGCTAGGGTTCACACTGAAGCTTTCTTT	TRBD1	NA	TRBV6-6	TRBJ1-1	16
CASSFSTGGQPQHF	TGTGCCAGCAGCTTTTCGACAGGGGGACAGCCCCAGCATTTT	TRBD1	NA	TRBV7-2	TRBJ1-5	14
CSVAMLRGADGYTF	TGCAGCGTCGCCATGTTGCGTGGGGCTGATGGCTACACCTTC	NA	NA	TRBV29-1	TRBJ1-2	14
CASSLYASGGGTDTQYF	TGTGCCAGCAGCTTATATGCTAGCGGGGGAGGCACAGATACGCAGTATTTT	TRBD2	NA	TRBV7-2	TRBJ2-3	17
CASSLPKEGWNTEAFF	TGTGCCAGCAGTTTACCAAAAGAGGGCTGGAACACTGAAGCTTTCTTT	NA	NA	TRBV28	TRBJ1-1	16
CASRTSMGGYTF	TGTGCCAGCAGAACTTCAATGGGAGGCTACACCTTC	NA	NA	TRBV6-5	TRBJ1-2	12
CASSVTGLSNYGYTF	TGTGCCAGCAGCGTTACAGGGCTGTCTAACTATGGCTACACCTTC	NA	few	TRBV5-6	TRBJ1-2	15
CASSEAGGNTIYF	TGTGCCAGCAGTGAGGCGGGCGGAAACACCATATATTTT	NA	NA	TRBV28	TRBJ1-3	13
CASSLDRTRGSGANVLTF	TGTGCCAGCAGCTTGGATAGGACTCGAGGCTCTGGGGCCAACGTCCTGACTTTC	NA	NA	TRBV5-6	TRBJ2-6	18
CASSLDIQETQYF	TGTGCCAGCTCACTAGACATCCAAGAGACCCAGTACTTC	NA	medium-sized	TRBV18	TRBJ2-5	13
CASSFWGVGTEAFF	TGTGCCAGCAGCTTCTGGGGGGTAGGAACTGAAGCTTTCTTT	NA	medium-sized	TRBV5-4	TRBJ1-1	14
CASSLSWDRGKYEQFF	TGCGCCAGCAGCTTATCATGGGACAGGGGAAAATATGAGCAGTTCTTC	TRBD1	NA	TRBV5-1	TRBJ2-1	16
CASSFGTGGSTDTQYF	TGTGCCAGCAGCTTTGGGACAGGGGGCAGCACAGATACGCAGTATTTT	TRBD1	NA	TRBV7-3	TRBJ2-3	16
CASSSDGTYGYTF	TGTGCCAGCAGCTCTGACGGGACCTATGGCTACACCTTC	NA	NA	TRBV11-1	TRBJ1-2	13
CAISDFPTGQANEKLFF	TGTGCCATCAGTGACTTCCCCACAGGGCAGGCTAATGAAAAACTGTTTTTT	NA	NA	TRBV10-3	TRBJ1-4	17
CASSSGTSGFYNEQFF	TGTGCCAGCAGTTCCGGGACTAGCGGATTCTACAATGAGCAGTTCTTC	TRBD2	NA	TRBV28	TRBJ2-1	16
CASSTIRTVSNQPQHF	TGTGCCAGTAGTACCATTCGGACCGTTAGCAATCAGCCCCAGCATTTT	NA	once	TRBV19	TRBJ1-5	16
CASSLSSGTGGYGYTF	TGTGCCAGCAGCTTAAGTTCAGGGACAGGCGGCTATGGCTACACCTTC	TRBD1	NA	TRBV7-8	TRBJ1-2	16
CASSVAGTGEYEQYF	TGTGCCAGCAGCGTAGCTGGGACAGGAGAATACGAGCAGTACTTC	TRBD1	NA	TRBV9	TRBJ2-7	15
CASRRDRGSYEQYF	TGTGCCAGCAGGAGGGACAGGGGTAGCTACGAGCAGTACTTC	TRBD1	NA	TRBV6-5	TRBJ2-7	14
CASSETHRGTGELFF	TGTGCCAGCAGCGAGACGCACAGGGGCACCGGGGAGCTGTTTTTT	TRBD1	NA	TRBV2	TRBJ2-2	15
CAIRRPGDEQYF	TGTGCCATCAGACGGCCAGGGGACGAGCAGTACTTC	NA	NA	TRBV10-3	TRBJ2-7	12
CASSLALASLTDTQYF	TGCGCCAGCAGCTTGGCCCTAGCGAGCCTCACAGATACGCAGTATTTT	NA	NA	TRBV5-1	TRBJ2-3	16
CASSRVWNEQYF	TGTGCCAGCAGCCGGGTCTGGAACGAGCAGTACTTC	NA	few	TRBV14	TRBJ2-7	12
CASSPGQGGEKLFF	TGTGCCAGCAGCCCCGGACAGGGAGGTGAAAAACTGTTTTTT	TRBD1	few	TRBV7-2	TRBJ1-4	14
CATSRQQGEYYGYTF	TGTGCCACCAGCAGGCAACAGGGGGAGTACTATGGCTACACCTTC	TRBD1	medium-sized	TRBV15	TRBJ1-2	15
CASSLGGGAREQYF	TGTGCCAGCAGCTTGGGCGGGGGGGCCCGCGAGCAGTACTTC	TRBD2	NA	TRBV7-6	TRBJ2-7	14
CAWSVQGGVGQPQHF	TGTGCCTGGAGTGTACAGGGAGGGGTGGGTCAGCCCCAGCATTTT	NA	few	TRBV30	TRBJ1-5	15
CAWTVGGGADTQYF	TGTGCCTGGACCGTCGGCGGGGGGGCAGATACGCAGTATTTT	TRBD2	few	TRBV30	TRBJ2-3	14
CAIRKATPTDTQYF	TGTGCCATCAGAAAAGCGACCCCCACAGATACGCAGTATTTT	NA	NA	TRBV10-3	TRBJ2-3	14